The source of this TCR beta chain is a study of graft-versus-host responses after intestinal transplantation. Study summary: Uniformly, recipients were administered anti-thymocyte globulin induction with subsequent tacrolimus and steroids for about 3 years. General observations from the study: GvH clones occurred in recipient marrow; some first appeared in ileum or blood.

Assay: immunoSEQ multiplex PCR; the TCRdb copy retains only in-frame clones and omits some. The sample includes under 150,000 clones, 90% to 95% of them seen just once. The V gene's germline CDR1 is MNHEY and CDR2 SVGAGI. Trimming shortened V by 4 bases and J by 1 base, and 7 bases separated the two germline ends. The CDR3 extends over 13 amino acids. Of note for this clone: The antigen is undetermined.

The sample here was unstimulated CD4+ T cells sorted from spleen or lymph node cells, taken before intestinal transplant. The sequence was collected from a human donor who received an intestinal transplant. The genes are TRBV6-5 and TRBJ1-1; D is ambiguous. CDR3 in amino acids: CASSSRTNTEAFF. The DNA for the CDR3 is TGTGCCAGCAGTTCCCGGACGAACACTGAAGCTTTCTTT.